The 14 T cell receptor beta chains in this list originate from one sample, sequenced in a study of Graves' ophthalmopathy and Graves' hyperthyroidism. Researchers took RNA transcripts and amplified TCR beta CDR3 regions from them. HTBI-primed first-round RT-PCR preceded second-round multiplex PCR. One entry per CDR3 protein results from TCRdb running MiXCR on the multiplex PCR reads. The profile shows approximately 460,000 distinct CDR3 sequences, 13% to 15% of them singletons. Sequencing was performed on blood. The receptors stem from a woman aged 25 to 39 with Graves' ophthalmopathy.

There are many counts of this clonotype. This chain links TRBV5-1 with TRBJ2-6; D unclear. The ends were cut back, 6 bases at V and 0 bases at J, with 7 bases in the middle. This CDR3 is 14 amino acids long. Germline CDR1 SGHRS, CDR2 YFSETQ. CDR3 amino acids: CASTITSGANVLTF. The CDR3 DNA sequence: TGCGCCAGCACCATTACCTCTGGGGCCAACGTCCTGACTTTC.

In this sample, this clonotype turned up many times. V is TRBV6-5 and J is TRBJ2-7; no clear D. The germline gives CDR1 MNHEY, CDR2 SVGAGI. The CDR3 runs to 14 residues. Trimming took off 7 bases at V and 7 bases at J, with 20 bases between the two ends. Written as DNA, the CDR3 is TGTGCCAGCACCTACCTAGTGGGTGGCGGAGAGCAGTACTTC. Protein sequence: CASTYLVGGGEQYF.

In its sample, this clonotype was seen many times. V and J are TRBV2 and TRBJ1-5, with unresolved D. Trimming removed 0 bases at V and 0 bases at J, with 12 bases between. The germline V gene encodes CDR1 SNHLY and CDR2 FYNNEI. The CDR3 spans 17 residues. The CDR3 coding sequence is TGTGCCAGCAGTGAAGCAGGAGGGAGGTATAGCAATCAGCCCCAGCATTTT. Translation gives CASSEAGGRYSNQPQHF.

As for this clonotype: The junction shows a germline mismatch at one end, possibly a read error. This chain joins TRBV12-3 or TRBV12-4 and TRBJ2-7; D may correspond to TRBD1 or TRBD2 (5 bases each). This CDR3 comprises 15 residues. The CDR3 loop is CASSPSGTWGYEQDF. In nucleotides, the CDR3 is TGTGCCAGCAGTCCTTCCGGGACCTGGGGCTACGAGCAGGACTTC.

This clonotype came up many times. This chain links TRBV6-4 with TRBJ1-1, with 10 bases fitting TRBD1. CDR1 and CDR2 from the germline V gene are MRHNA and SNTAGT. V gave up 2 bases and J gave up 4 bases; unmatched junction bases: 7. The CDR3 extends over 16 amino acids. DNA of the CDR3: TGTGCCAGCAGTGACCCTCCGACAGGGGGCCGCACTGAAGCTTTCTTT. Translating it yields CASSDPPTGGRTEAFF.

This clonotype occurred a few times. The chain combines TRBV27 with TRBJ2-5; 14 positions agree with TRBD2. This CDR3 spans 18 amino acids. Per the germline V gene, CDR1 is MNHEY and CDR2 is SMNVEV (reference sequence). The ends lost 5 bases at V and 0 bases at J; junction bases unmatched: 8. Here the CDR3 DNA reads TGTGCCAGCAGTGTAGGGACTAGCGGGAGTCTAAACCAAGAGACCCAGTACTTC. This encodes CASSVGTSGSLNQETQYF.

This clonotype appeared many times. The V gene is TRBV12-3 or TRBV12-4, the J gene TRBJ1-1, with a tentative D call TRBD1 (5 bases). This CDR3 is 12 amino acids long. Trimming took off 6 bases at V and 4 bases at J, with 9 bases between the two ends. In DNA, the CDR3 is TGTGCCAGCAGCCTCAGGGCCACTGAAGCTTTCTTT. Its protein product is CASSLRATEAFF.

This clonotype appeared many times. The chain's CDR3 is CASSVGQVEIYEQYF. CDR3 nucleotide sequence: TGCGCCAGCAGCGTCGGACAGGTTGAAATCTACGAGCAGTACTTC. The chain uses TRBV5-1 and TRBJ2-7; TRBD1 agrees at 7 bases. After removal of 4 bases from V and 3 bases from J, the junction contained 10 bases not matched to a gene. This CDR3 has 15 amino acids. Per the germline V gene, CDR1 is SGHRS and CDR2 is YFSETQ.

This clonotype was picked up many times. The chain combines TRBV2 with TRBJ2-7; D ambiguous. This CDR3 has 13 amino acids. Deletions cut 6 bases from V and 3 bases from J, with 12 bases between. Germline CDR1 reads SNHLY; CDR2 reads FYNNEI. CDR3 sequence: CASRDTGFYEQYF. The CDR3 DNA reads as TGTGCCAGCAGAGATACTGGATTCTACGAGCAGTACTTC.

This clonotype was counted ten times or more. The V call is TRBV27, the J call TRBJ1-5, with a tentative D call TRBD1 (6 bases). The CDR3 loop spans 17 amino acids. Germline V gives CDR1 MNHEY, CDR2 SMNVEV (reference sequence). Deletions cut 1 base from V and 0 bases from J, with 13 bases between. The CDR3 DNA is TGTGCCAGCAGTTTATGGGGGGCCCGAAATAGCAATCAGCCCCAGCATTTT. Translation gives CASSLWGARNSNQPQHF.

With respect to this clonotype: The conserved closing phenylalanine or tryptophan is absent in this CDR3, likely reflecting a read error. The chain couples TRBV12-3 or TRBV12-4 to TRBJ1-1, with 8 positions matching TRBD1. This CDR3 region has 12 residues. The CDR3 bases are TGTGCCTGCAGAATACAGGGGGGAAGAGCTTTCGTT. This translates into CACRIQGGRAFV.

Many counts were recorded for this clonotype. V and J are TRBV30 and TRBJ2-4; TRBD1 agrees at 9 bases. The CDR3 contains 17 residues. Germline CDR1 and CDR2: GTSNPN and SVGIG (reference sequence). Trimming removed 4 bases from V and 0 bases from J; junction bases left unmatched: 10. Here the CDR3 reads CAWNPPDRGIAKNIQYF. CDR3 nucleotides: TGTGCCTGGAACCCACCGGACAGGGGAATAGCCAAAAACATTCAGTACTTC. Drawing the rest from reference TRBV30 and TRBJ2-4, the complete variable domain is SQTIHQWPATLVQPVGSPLSLECTVEGTSNPNLYWYRQAAGRGLQLLFYSVGIGQISSEVPQNLSASRPQDRQFILSSKKLLLSDSGFYLCAWNPPDRGIAKNIQYFGAGTRLSVL.

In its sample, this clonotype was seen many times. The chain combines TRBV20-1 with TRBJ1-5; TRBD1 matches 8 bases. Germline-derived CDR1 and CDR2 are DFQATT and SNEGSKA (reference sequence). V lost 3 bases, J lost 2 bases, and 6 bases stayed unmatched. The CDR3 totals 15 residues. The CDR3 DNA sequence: TGCAGTGCTAGTGGACAGGGAAGTGGCAATCAGCCCCAGCATTTT. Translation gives CSASGQGSGNQPQHF.

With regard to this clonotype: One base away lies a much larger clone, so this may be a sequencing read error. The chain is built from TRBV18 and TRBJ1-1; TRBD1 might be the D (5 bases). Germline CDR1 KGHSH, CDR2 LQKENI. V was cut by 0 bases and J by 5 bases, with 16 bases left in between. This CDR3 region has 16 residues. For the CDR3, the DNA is TGTGCCAGCTCACCACCGTGGAACAGGAGAGGTACTGAAGCTTTCTTT. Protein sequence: CASSPPWNRRGTEAFF.